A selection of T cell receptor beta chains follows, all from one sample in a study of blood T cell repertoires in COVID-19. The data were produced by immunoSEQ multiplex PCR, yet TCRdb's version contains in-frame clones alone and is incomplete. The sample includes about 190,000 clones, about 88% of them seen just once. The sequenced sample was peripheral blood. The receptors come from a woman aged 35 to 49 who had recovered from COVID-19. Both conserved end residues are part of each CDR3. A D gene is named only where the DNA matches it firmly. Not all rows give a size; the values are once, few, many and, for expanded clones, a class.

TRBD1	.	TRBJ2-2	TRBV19	TGTGCCAGTAACCAACGGGACAGAAACACCGGGGAGCTGTTTTTT	CASNQRDRNTGELFF
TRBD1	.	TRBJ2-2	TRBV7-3	TGTGCCAGCAGCGTATACAGGGGACGGGCGAACACCGGGGAGCTGTTTTTT	CASSVYRGRANTGELFF
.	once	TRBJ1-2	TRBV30	TGTGCCTGGGCCCAGGGAAAGTATGGCTACACCTTC	CAWAQGKYGYTF
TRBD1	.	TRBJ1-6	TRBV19	TGTGCCAGTAGCCCCGGGGGACAGCATAATTCACCCCTCCACTTT	CASSPGGQHNSPLHF
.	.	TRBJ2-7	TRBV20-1	TGCAGTGCTAGTTCCCCCGGGCAGGGGAACTACGAGCAGTACTTC	CSASSPGQGNYEQYF
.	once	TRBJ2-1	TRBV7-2	TGTGCCAGCAGCTTCTGGCGGGGAAGCTCCTACAATGAGCAGTTCTTC	CASSFWRGSSYNEQFF
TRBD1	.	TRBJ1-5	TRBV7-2	TGTGCCAGCAGCTTCCAGGGGGATCAGCCCCAGCATTTT	CASSFQGDQPQHF
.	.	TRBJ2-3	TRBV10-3	TGTGCCATCAGTGAGTCTACAGCCGAGAACACAGATACGCAGTATTTT	CAISESTAENTDTQYF
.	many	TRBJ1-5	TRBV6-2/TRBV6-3	TGTGCCAGCAGTTACGCGGGACTTCTAAATAGCAATCAGCCCCAGCATTTT	CASSYAGLLNSNQPQHF
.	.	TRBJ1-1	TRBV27	TGTGCCAGCAGTTTGACTTGGGCCGCATCCGACGGGGTAGCTTTCTTT	CASSLTWAASDGVAFF
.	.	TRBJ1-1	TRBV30	TGTGCCTGGAGCCAGGGTTTAGTGGAAGCTTTCTTT	CAWSQGLVEAFF
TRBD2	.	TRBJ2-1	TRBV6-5	TGTGCCAGCAGTTACAGGCTAGCGGGAGCCTACAATGAGCAGTTCTTC	CASSYRLAGAYNEQFF
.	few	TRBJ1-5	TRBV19	TGTGCCAGTAGTATGGACAGAGTCCTTAATCAGCCCCAGCATTTT	CASSMDRVLNQPQHF
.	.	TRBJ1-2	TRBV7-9	TGTGCCAGCAGCTTACCGGGGTGGGCTAACTATGGCTACACCTTC	CASSLPGWANYGYTF
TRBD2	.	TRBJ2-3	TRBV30	TGTGCCTGGAGCGGCGTGGCGGGAGGCACAGATACGCAGTATTTT	CAWSGVAGGTDTQYF
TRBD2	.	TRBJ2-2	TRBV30	TGTGCCTGGAGTCTCATACCCCAGACTAGCGGGAGTGCCACCGGGGAGCTGTTTTTT	CAWSLIPQTSGSATGELFF
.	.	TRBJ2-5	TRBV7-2	TGTGCCAGCAGCCCCCTGGGGGGGGCAGAGACCCAGTACTTC	CASSPLGGAETQYF
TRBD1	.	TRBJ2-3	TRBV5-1	TGCGCCAGCAGCGAGGGACAGGAGTACACAGATACGCAGTATTTT	CASSEGQEYTDTQYF
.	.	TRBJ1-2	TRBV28	TGTGCCAGCAGCCTTAGCCGGAACTATGGCTACACCTTC	CASSLSRNYGYTF
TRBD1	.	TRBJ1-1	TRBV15	TGTGCCACCAGCAGAGAACCTCCGGACAGGGTGAACACTGAAGCTTTCTTT	CATSREPPDRVNTEAFF
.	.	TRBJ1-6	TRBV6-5	TGTGCCAGCAGTTACGACACAAGCTCCTATAATTCACCCCTCCACTTT	CASSYDTSSYNSPLHF
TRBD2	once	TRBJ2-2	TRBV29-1	TGCAGCGGAGGGAGGGGCGGTCTTGGCGGGGAGCTGTTTTTT	CSGGRGGLGGELFF
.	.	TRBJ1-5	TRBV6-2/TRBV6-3	TGTGCCAGCAGTTACTCCAGGAGCAATCAGCCCCAGCATTTT	CASSYSRSNQPQHF
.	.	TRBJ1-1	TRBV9	TGTGCCAGCAGCGTAGCCCTCTACACTGAAGCTTTCTTT	CASSVALYTEAFF
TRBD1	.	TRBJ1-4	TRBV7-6	TGTGCCAGCAGCTTAGGGATCCCGGGACAGGGGTACGGAGATTATGAAAAACTGTTTTTT	CASSLGIPGQGYGDYEKLFF
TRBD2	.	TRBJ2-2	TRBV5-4	TGTGCCAGCAGCTTGCCAGGGGCCTTAGCGGGAGGCACCGGGGAGCTGTTTTTT	CASSLPGALAGGTGELFF
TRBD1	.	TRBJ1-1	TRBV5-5	TGTGCCAGCAGCTCCGGGACAGTTAATGCTGAAGCTTTCTTT	CASSSGTVNAEAFF
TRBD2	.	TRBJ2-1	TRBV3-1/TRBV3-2	TGTGCCAGCAGCCCTAGGGCTTTGGCGGGAGAGGGCAATGAGCAGTTCTTC	CASSPRALAGEGNEQFF
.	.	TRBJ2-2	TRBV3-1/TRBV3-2	TGTGCCAGCAGCCAAGTAAACACCGGGGAGCTGTTTTTT	CASSQVNTGELFF
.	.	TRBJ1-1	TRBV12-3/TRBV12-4	TGTGCCAGCTATGACACTGAAGCTTTCTTT	CASYDTEAFF
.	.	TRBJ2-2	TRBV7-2	TGTGCCAGCAGCTTAGACTCTGTAACCGGGGAGCTGTTTTTT	CASSLDSVTGELFF
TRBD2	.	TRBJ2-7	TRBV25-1	TGTGCCAGCAGTGAACTAGCGGGAGACTACGAGCAGTACTTC	CASSELAGDYEQYF
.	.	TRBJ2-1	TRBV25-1	TGTGCCAGCAGCTGGGGGCCAAGAAACAATGAGCAGTTCTTC	CASSWGPRNNEQFF
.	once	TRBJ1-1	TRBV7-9	TGTGCCAGCGCGGACCCCGCGGGCAGCGGAATGAACACTGAAGCTTTCTTT	CASADPAGSGMNTEAFF
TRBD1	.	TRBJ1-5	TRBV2	TGTGCCAGTATGGACAGGGGCCATCAGCCCCAGCATTTT	CASMDRGHQPQHF
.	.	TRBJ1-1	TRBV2	TGTGCCAGCAGTGAAGCTCCACAAGAGAACACTGAAGCTTTCTTT	CASSEAPQENTEAFF
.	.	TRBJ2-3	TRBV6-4	TGTGCCAGCAGTGGGCCGAGGCGGGATAAAGATACGCAGTATTTT	CASSGPRRDKDTQYF
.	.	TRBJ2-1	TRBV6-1	TGTGCCAGCAGTGATAGCGGCAGCTCCTACAATGAGCAGTTCTTC	CASSDSGSSYNEQFF
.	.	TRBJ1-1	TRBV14	TGTGCCAGCAGCCTAGACAGAAACACTGAAGCTTTCTTT	CASSLDRNTEAFF
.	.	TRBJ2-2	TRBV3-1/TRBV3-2	TGTGCCAGCAGCCAAGTCAGGGGCGGGGAGCTGTTTTTT	CASSQVRGGELFF
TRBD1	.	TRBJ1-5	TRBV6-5	TGTGCCAGCAGCCGACAGGGAGGCAATCAGCCCCAGCATTTT	CASSRQGGNQPQHF
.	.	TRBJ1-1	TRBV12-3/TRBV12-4	TGTGCCAGCAGTATAAGCCTACTTGAAGCTTTCTTT	CASSISLLEAFF
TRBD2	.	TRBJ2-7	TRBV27	TGTGCCAGCAGTCCACTGACTCGTGGGGGGGGCGAGCAGTACTTC	CASSPLTRGGGEQYF
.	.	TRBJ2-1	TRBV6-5	TGTGCCAGCATCTTGACTAGTTGGTTTAGTGAGCAGTTCTTC	CASILTSWFSEQFF
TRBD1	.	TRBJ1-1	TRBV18	TGTGCCAGCTCACCAGTCCCGGACAGGGGTACTGAAGCTTTCTTT	CASSPVPDRGTEAFF
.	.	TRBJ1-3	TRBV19	TGTGCCAGTACCTCCCACGGGATGGGAAACACCATATATTTT	CASTSHGMGNTIYF
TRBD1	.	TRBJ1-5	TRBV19	TGTGCCAGTAGTATAGTCCCGGGACAGGGGACTCAGCCCCAGCATTTT	CASSIVPGQGTQPQHF
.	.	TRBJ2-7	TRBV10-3	TGTGCCATCAGTGACCCTGTCGGGTCGAACTCCTACGAGCAGTACTTC	CAISDPVGSNSYEQYF